These T cell receptor beta chains were read from a single sample in a study of T cells in Graves' hyperthyroidism and ophthalmopathy. Each CDR3 protein gets one entry after TCRdb re-called the multiplex PCR reads with MiXCR. The sample includes about 400,000 distinct CDR3 sequences, over 12% of them seen just once. The sample taken for sequencing was blood. The source is an older woman with Graves' ophthalmopathy. The CDR3 runs from the conserved cysteine through the conserved F or W. D genes are given only for firm matches. Clone sizes are given selectively: once, few, many, or a class where the clone is expanded.

J gene: TRBJ2-7; V gene: TRBV7-2; D gene: .; clone size: many; CDR3 protein: CASSPQRDEQYF; CDR3 DNA: TGTGCCAGCAGCCCACAGCGGGACGAGCAGTACTTC
J gene: TRBJ2-2; V gene: TRBV2; D gene: .; clone size: many; CDR3 protein: CASRPQGRTGELFF; CDR3 DNA: TGTGCCAGCAGACCGCAGGGACGTACCGGGGAGCTGTTTTTT
J gene: TRBJ1-2; V gene: TRBV5-1; D gene: .; clone size: few; CDR3 protein: CASSFTGSSWGYTF; CDR3 DNA: TGCGCCAGCAGCTTTACCGGGTCATCGTGGGGCTACACCTTC
J gene: TRBJ1-5; V gene: TRBV12-5; D gene: TRBD1; clone size: many; CDR3 protein: CASGLGTGGAGNQPQHF; CDR3 DNA: TGTGCTAGTGGTCTCGGGACAGGGGGCGCCGGCAATCAGCCCCAGCATTTT
J gene: TRBJ1-5; V gene: TRBV15; D gene: .; clone size: many; CDR3 protein: CATSRGRGGNQPQHF; CDR3 DNA: TGTGCCACCAGCAGAGGCAGGGGTGGCAATCAGCCCCAGCATTTT
J gene: TRBJ2-5; V gene: TRBV27; D gene: .; clone size: many; CDR3 protein: CASSLWGGAETQYF; CDR3 DNA: TGTGCCAGCAGTTTATGGGGGGGCGCGGAGACCCAGTACTTC
J gene: TRBJ1-2; V gene: TRBV12-3/TRBV12-4; D gene: TRBD1; clone size: .; CDR3 protein: CASSQQGVDYGYTF; CDR3 DNA: TGTGCCAGCAGTCAACAGGGGGTGGACTATGGCTACACCTTC
J gene: TRBJ1-2; V gene: TRBV6-1; D gene: .; clone size: many; CDR3 protein: CASSDGVGGYTF; CDR3 DNA: TGTGCCAGCAGTGATGGGGTCGGGGGCTACACCTTC
J gene: TRBJ2-1; V gene: TRBV5-1; D gene: TRBD2; clone size: .; CDR3 protein: CASSSLLSGRYYNEQFF; CDR3 DNA: TGCGCCAGCAGCTCCCTTCTTAGCGGGAGGTACTACAATGAGCAGTTCTTC
J gene: TRBJ1-5; V gene: TRBV28; D gene: .; clone size: many; CDR3 protein: CASSLRNRGGTRQPQHF; CDR3 DNA: TGTGCCAGCAGTTTACGCAATCGGGGCGGGACGCGTCAGCCCCAGCATTTT
J gene: TRBJ1-1; V gene: TRBV28; D gene: .; clone size: many; CDR3 protein: CASGRRSDTEAFF; CDR3 DNA: TGTGCCAGCGGCCGGCGGTCGGACACTGAAGCTTTCTTT
J gene: TRBJ2-4; V gene: TRBV5-1; D gene: .; clone size: many; CDR3 protein: CASSPRTGRDIQYF; CDR3 DNA: TGCGCCAGCAGCCCGCGGACGGGGCGGGACATTCAGTACTTC
J gene: TRBJ2-7; V gene: TRBV5-1; D gene: TRBD1; clone size: many; CDR3 protein: CASSVGQSLYEQYF; CDR3 DNA: TGCGCCAGCAGCGTGGGACAGAGCCTCTACGAGCAGTACTTC
J gene: TRBJ1-5; V gene: TRBV12-3/TRBV12-4; D gene: .; clone size: few; CDR3 protein: CASSFGGSNQPRHF; CDR3 DNA: TGTGCCAGCAGTTTCGGCGGTAGCAATCAGCCCCGGCATTTT
J gene: TRBJ2-2; V gene: TRBV9; D gene: TRBD2; clone size: .; CDR3 protein: CASSAFSGRANDGELFF; CDR3 DNA: TGTGCCAGCAGCGCCTTTAGCGGGAGGGCCAATGACGGGGAGCTGTTTTTT
J gene: TRBJ1-2; V gene: TRBV12-3/TRBV12-4; D gene: TRBD1; clone size: .; CDR3 protein: CASSPDRDRGYTF; CDR3 DNA: TGTGCCAGCAGCCCGGACAGGGACCGGGGCTACACCTTC
J gene: TRBJ1-3; V gene: TRBV28; D gene: .; clone size: few; CDR3 protein: CATGRHSGNTIYF; CDR3 DNA: TGTGCCACCGGACGGCACTCTGGAAACACCATATATTTT
J gene: TRBJ2-7; V gene: TRBV12-3/TRBV12-4; D gene: TRBD1; clone size: many; CDR3 protein: CASGDRGGREQYF; CDR3 DNA: TGTGCCAGTGGAGACAGGGGGGGACGGGAGCAGTACTTC
J gene: TRBJ1-2; V gene: TRBV12-5; D gene: .; clone size: few; CDR3 protein: CASGLVQTGRGIHTF; CDR3 DNA: TGTGCTAGTGGTTTGGTACAAACGGGTCGGGGAATTCACACCTTC
J gene: TRBJ2-1; V gene: TRBV20-1; D gene: .; clone size: many; CDR3 protein: CSGNYQSYNEQFF; CDR3 DNA: TGCAGTGGTAACTATCAGTCCTACAATGAGCAGTTCTTC
J gene: TRBJ2-7; V gene: TRBV7-3; D gene: TRBD2; clone size: many; CDR3 protein: CASSSGLAAAEQYF; CDR3 DNA: TGTGCCAGCAGCTCGGGACTAGCGGCCGCCGAGCAGTACTTC
J gene: TRBJ2-3; V gene: TRBV20-1; D gene: TRBD2; clone size: many; CDR3 protein: CSARIAGRTDTQYF; CDR3 DNA: TGCAGTGCTAGGATAGCGGGGCGCACAGATACGCAGTATTTT
J gene: TRBJ2-7; V gene: TRBV6-1; D gene: TRBD2; clone size: many; CDR3 protein: CASSELAVWEQYF; CDR3 DNA: TGTGCCAGCAGTGAACTAGCGGTGTGGGAGCAGTACTTC
J gene: TRBJ2-1; V gene: TRBV24-1; D gene: TRBD2; clone size: .; CDR3 protein: CATSDPYRVSTSGGRQFF; CDR3 DNA: TGTGCCACCAGTGACCCCTACAGGGTATCGACTAGCGGGGGGAGGCAGTTCTTC
J gene: TRBJ2-2; V gene: TRBV11-3; D gene: .; clone size: many; CDR3 protein: CASSPRFAGPNTGELFF; CDR3 DNA: TGTGCCAGCAGCCCAAGGTTCGCGGGGCCGAACACCGGGGAGCTGTTTTTT
J gene: TRBJ2-1; V gene: TRBV15; D gene: .; clone size: .; CDR3 protein: CATSSMGSYNEQFF; CDR3 DNA: TGTGCCACCAGCAGCATGGGGTCCTACAATGAGCAGTTCTTC
J gene: TRBJ2-1; V gene: TRBV11-3; D gene: .; clone size: many; CDR3 protein: CASSLARVSNEQFF; CDR3 DNA: TGTGCCAGCAGCTTAGCGAGGGTTTCCAATGAGCAGTTCTTC
J gene: TRBJ1-4; V gene: TRBV15; D gene: .; clone size: .; CDR3 protein: CATSRDVDATEKLFF; CDR3 DNA: TGTGCCACCAGCAGAGATGTCGACGCGACTGAAAAACTGTTTTTT
J gene: TRBJ2-7; V gene: TRBV10-3; D gene: .; clone size: .; CDR3 protein: CAIGTSREQYF; CDR3 DNA: TGTGCCATTGGGACGTCTCGGGAGCAGTACTTC
J gene: TRBJ2-7; V gene: TRBV6-1; D gene: .; clone size: many; CDR3 protein: CASSGSVTSLEQYF; CDR3 DNA: TGTGCCAGCAGTGGCTCCGTGACTAGTCTCGAGCAGTACTTC
J gene: TRBJ2-3; V gene: TRBV3-1; D gene: .; clone size: many; CDR3 protein: CASSQDGLTQYF; CDR3 DNA: TGTGCCAGCAGCCAAGATGGGCTGACGCAGTATTTT
J gene: TRBJ2-1; V gene: TRBV9; D gene: TRBD1; clone size: few; CDR3 protein: CASSVLSGTGTEQFF; CDR3 DNA: TGTGCCAGCAGCGTTCTCTCCGGGACAGGGACTGAGCAGTTCTTC
J gene: TRBJ2-7; V gene: TRBV6-1; D gene: .; clone size: few; CDR3 protein: CASSRDRDYEQYF; CDR3 DNA: TGTGCCAGCAGCCGGGATCGGGACTACGAGCAGTACTTC
J gene: TRBJ2-1; V gene: TRBV30; D gene: .; clone size: many; CDR3 protein: CAWSVQQNYNEQFF; CDR3 DNA: TGTGCCTGGAGTGTACAACAGAATTACAATGAGCAGTTCTTC
J gene: TRBJ1-5; V gene: TRBV6-1; D gene: .; clone size: .; CDR3 protein: CASSDSTVNQPQHF; CDR3 DNA: TGTGCCAGCAGTGATTCTACAGTCAATCAGCCCCAGCATTTT
J gene: TRBJ2-7; V gene: TRBV6-5; D gene: TRBD2; clone size: many; CDR3 protein: CASRLTGLAGAPYEQYF; CDR3 DNA: TGTGCCAGCAGGTTGACGGGACTAGCGGGAGCCCCGTACGAGCAGTACTTC
J gene: TRBJ2-7; V gene: TRBV2; D gene: TRBD1; clone size: many; CDR3 protein: CASSEGTGGTHEQYF; CDR3 DNA: TGTGCCAGCAGTGAGGGAACAGGGGGAACCCACGAGCAGTACTTC
J gene: TRBJ2-5; V gene: TRBV20-1; D gene: .; clone size: few; CDR3 protein: CSADPRQETQYF; CDR3 DNA: TGCAGTGCTGACCCGAGGCAAGAGACCCAGTACTTC
J gene: TRBJ2-7; V gene: TRBV27; D gene: .; clone size: few; CDR3 protein: CASNWDGSGYEQYF; CDR3 DNA: TGTGCCAGCAACTGGGACGGTTCGGGCTACGAGCAGTACTTC